These T cell receptor beta chains were read from a single sample in a study of OX40 agonist ivuxolimab in advanced cancers. TCRdb's copy holds only in-frame clones and misses some; the assay was immunoSEQ multiplex PCR. The sample consists of about 77,000 clones, roughly 80% of them appearing once. The material was CD4+ or CD8+ T cells sorted from blood, obtained in a trial of the OX40 agonist ivuxolimab. These receptors were taken from an adult with an advanced solid tumor such as melanoma, head and neck, liver or kidney cancer. CDR3s include the opening cysteine and the closing phenylalanine or tryptophan. The order of the fields is clone size, D gene, V gene, J gene, CDR3 protein, CDR3 DNA. D genes are given only for firm matches. Only some rows state a clone size, as once, few, many or a class for expanded clones.

abundance: NA; d_gene: NA; v_gene: TRBV29-1; j_gene: TRBJ2-5; CDR3aa: CSAVFGVETQYF; CDR3nt: TGCAGCGCCGTGTTTGGTGTTGAGACCCAGTACTTC
abundance: NA; d_gene: NA; v_gene: TRBV18; j_gene: TRBJ1-5; CDR3aa: CASSTSGNSNQPQHF; CDR3nt: TGTGCCAGCTCCACTAGCGGGAATAGCAATCAGCCCCAGCATTTT
abundance: NA; d_gene: TRBD1; v_gene: TRBV4-1; j_gene: TRBJ1-6; CDR3aa: CASTRGRGMDSPLHF; CDR3nt: TGCGCCAGCACGCGAGGCAGGGGGATGGATTCACCCCTCCACTTT
abundance: NA; d_gene: TRBD1; v_gene: TRBV5-6; j_gene: TRBJ1-2; CDR3aa: CASSLYGTGYGYTF; CDR3nt: TGTGCCAGCAGCTTATATGGGACAGGGTATGGCTACACCTTC
abundance: once; d_gene: TRBD1; v_gene: TRBV6-6; j_gene: TRBJ1-2; CDR3aa: CASSPGGRQGLPSTF; CDR3nt: TGTGCCAGCAGTCCCGGGGGCAGACAGGGACTACCTTCTACCTTC
abundance: NA; d_gene: NA; v_gene: TRBV18; j_gene: TRBJ1-4; CDR3aa: CASSSRQATNEKLFF; CDR3nt: TGTGCCAGCTCATCCCGACAGGCAACTAATGAAAAACTGTTTTTT
abundance: NA; d_gene: TRBD2; v_gene: TRBV7-3; j_gene: TRBJ2-1; CDR3aa: CASSPQGLAGDNEQFF; CDR3nt: TGTGCCAGCAGCCCCCAGGGACTAGCGGGAGACAATGAGCAGTTCTTC
abundance: few; d_gene: TRBD1; v_gene: TRBV12-5; j_gene: TRBJ1-6; CDR3aa: CASDAGQGVSPLHF; CDR3nt: TGTGCTAGTGACGCGGGACAGGGTGTTTCACCCCTCCACTTT
abundance: NA; d_gene: TRBD1; v_gene: TRBV5-4; j_gene: TRBJ2-2; CDR3aa: CASSSVTGAGELFF; CDR3nt: TGTGCCAGCAGCTCGGTGACAGGGGCCGGGGAGCTGTTTTTT
abundance: NA; d_gene: TRBD1; v_gene: TRBV7-2; j_gene: TRBJ1-1; CDR3aa: CASSLAGQGGTEAFF; CDR3nt: TGTGCCAGCAGCTTAGCAGGACAGGGAGGAACTGAAGCTTTCTTT
abundance: NA; d_gene: TRBD2; v_gene: TRBV7-2; j_gene: TRBJ2-7; CDR3aa: CASSPGRSYEQYF; CDR3nt: TGTGCCAGCAGCCCCGGGAGGAGCTACGAGCAGTACTTC
abundance: NA; d_gene: NA; v_gene: TRBV9; j_gene: TRBJ2-1; CDR3aa: CASSPYFAEQFF; CDR3nt: TGTGCCAGCAGCCCTTATTTCGCTGAGCAGTTCTTC
abundance: NA; d_gene: NA; v_gene: TRBV7-2; j_gene: TRBJ2-1; CDR3aa: CASSLASAWEQFF; CDR3nt: TGTGCCAGCAGCTTAGCTTCCGCGTGGGAGCAGTTCTTC
abundance: NA; d_gene: TRBD2; v_gene: TRBV2; j_gene: TRBJ2-3; CDR3aa: CASRLAGGGYTQYF; CDR3nt: TGTGCCAGCAGACTAGCGGGGGGTGGGTATACGCAGTATTTT
abundance: once; d_gene: TRBD1; v_gene: TRBV5-8; j_gene: TRBJ1-3; CDR3aa: CASSATGAGNTIYF; CDR3nt: TGTGCCAGCAGCGCAACAGGGGCTGGAAACACCATATATTTT
abundance: NA; d_gene: NA; v_gene: TRBV30; j_gene: TRBJ2-3; CDR3aa: CAWRPPGAGDTQYF; CDR3nt: TGTGCCTGGAGGCCACCGGGTGCGGGGGATACGCAGTATTTT
abundance: NA; d_gene: NA; v_gene: TRBV27; j_gene: TRBJ2-4; CDR3aa: CASSLSGGSGENIQYF; CDR3nt: TGTGCCAGCAGTTTATCCGGGGGCAGCGGCGAAAACATTCAGTACTTC
abundance: NA; d_gene: TRBD1; v_gene: TRBV5-1; j_gene: TRBJ1-1; CDR3aa: CASSWGTANTEAFF; CDR3nt: TGCGCCAGCAGCTGGGGGACAGCGAACACTGAAGCTTTCTTT
abundance: NA; d_gene: NA; v_gene: TRBV4-1; j_gene: TRBJ1-2; CDR3aa: CASSLFWGVYGYTF; CDR3nt: TGCGCCAGCAGCCTTTTCTGGGGGGTTTATGGCTACACCTTC
abundance: NA; d_gene: TRBD2; v_gene: TRBV6-1; j_gene: TRBJ2-2; CDR3aa: CASSVAGGPAGELFF; CDR3nt: TGTGCCAGCAGCGTAGCGGGAGGGCCCGCCGGGGAGCTGTTTTTT
abundance: NA; d_gene: TRBD1; v_gene: TRBV6-5; j_gene: TRBJ2-7; CDR3aa: CASTPPRGQGYEQYF; CDR3nt: TGTGCCAGCACTCCCCCCCGGGGACAGGGCTACGAGCAGTACTTC
abundance: once; d_gene: TRBD2; v_gene: TRBV6-1; j_gene: TRBJ2-7; CDR3aa: CASSGLADGEQYF; CDR3nt: TGTGCCAGCAGCGGACTAGCAGACGGCGAGCAGTACTTC
abundance: NA; d_gene: NA; v_gene: TRBV12-5; j_gene: TRBJ2-2; CDR3aa: CASAEQGSDTGELFF; CDR3nt: TGTGCTAGCGCCGAACAGGGCTCGGACACCGGGGAGCTGTTTTTT
abundance: NA; d_gene: TRBD1; v_gene: TRBV16; j_gene: TRBJ1-1; CDR3aa: CASSHTPGQGAAEAFF; CDR3nt: TGTGCCAGCAGCCACACTCCGGGACAGGGGGCGGCTGAAGCTTTCTTT
abundance: NA; d_gene: NA; v_gene: TRBV29-1; j_gene: TRBJ2-2; CDR3aa: CSGEDSHPLGGPGELFF; CDR3nt: TGCAGCGGAGAGGACAGCCACCCCCTGGGTGGACCCGGGGAGCTGTTTTTT
abundance: NA; d_gene: NA; v_gene: TRBV29-1; j_gene: TRBJ2-6; CDR3aa: CSVDGGANVLTF; CDR3nt: TGCAGCGTTGACGGGGGGGCCAACGTCCTGACTTTC
abundance: NA; d_gene: NA; v_gene: TRBV2; j_gene: TRBJ1-4; CDR3aa: CASSEDYTRGEKLFF; CDR3nt: TGTGCCAGCAGTGAGGACTATACTCGAGGTGAAAAACTGTTTTTT
abundance: NA; d_gene: TRBD1; v_gene: TRBV15; j_gene: TRBJ2-3; CDR3aa: CATSTRGTGGTDTQYF; CDR3nt: TGTGCCACCAGCACACGTGGGACAGGGGGCACAGATACGCAGTATTTT
abundance: NA; d_gene: NA; v_gene: TRBV6-6; j_gene: TRBJ2-7; CDR3aa: CASSDVEQYF; CDR3nt: TGTGCCAGCAGTGATGTTGAGCAGTACTTC
abundance: NA; d_gene: NA; v_gene: TRBV12-2; j_gene: TRBJ2-1; CDR3aa: CASRCNGCTGTSKFF; CDR3nt: TGTGCAAGTCGCTGCAATGGATGTACCGGGACTAGCAAGTTCTTC
abundance: NA; d_gene: NA; v_gene: TRBV11-3; j_gene: TRBJ1-4; CDR3aa: CASSLAAASTNEKLFF; CDR3nt: TGTGCCAGCAGCTTAGCGGCGGCTTCAACTAATGAAAAACTGTTTTTT